The sequence of this T cell receptor (beta chain) was determined in a study of yellow fever vaccine responses in identical twins. Findings and limits, study-wide: Among the twins, the vaccine T cell response reportedly seemed partly convergent and partly personalized.

V lost 4 bases and J 10 bases, leaving 19 bases between the germline ends. The CDR3 loop spans 15 amino acids. From germline, CDR1 is KGHSH and CDR2 LQKENI. As regards this clonotype: Its specificity is unknown.

One entry per CDR3 protein, called by TCRdb with MiXCR from the RT-PCR reads. The data hold 3,000 to 4,000 distinct CDR3 sequences, with approximately 81% observed a single time. This clonotype originated in a woman younger than 35 who received the yellow fever vaccine. V and J are TRBV18 and TRBJ2-2; D uncertain. Sequences were derived from T cells from blood (PBMCs), unsorted or a sorted subset (not recorded which), sampled before or after yellow fever vaccination (not recorded which). The CDR3, as DNA: TGTGCCAGCTCACTTTCCGGGTCCACAAATGCGGAGCTGTTTTTT. This gives the protein CASSLSGSTNAELFF.